This TCR beta chain was retrieved from a study of blood T cell repertoires in COVID-19. V was pared by 0 bases and J by 3 bases, with 19 bases between. Germline CDR1 SGHRS, CDR2 YFSETQ. This CDR3 has 18 amino acids. The age range of participants was about 18 to 95 years, with residence in fewer than 25 US areas. Sequenced by immunoSEQ multiplex PCR; TCRdb stores in-frame clones only, minus some. The repertoire holds around 310,000 clones, roughly 91% seen once, with almost 9.5% in the top ten. The source is a young woman who had recovered from COVID-19. Source material: PBMCs or T cells enriched from blood (not recorded which). The V call is TRBV5-1, the J call TRBJ2-1, with a possible D match to TRBD1 (6 bases). The CDR3 coding sequence is TGCGCCAGCAGCTTGGTGATAGGGGGTACCCCTGACTACAATGAGCAGTTCTTC. It translates to CASSLVIGGTPDYNEQFF.